A single sample gave rise to the 14 T cell receptor beta chains below, sequenced in a study of T-cell reconstitution after alpha-beta-depleted transplantation in children. Unique molecular identifiers were used in preparing the TCRbeta library. Via MiXCR, TCRdb re-called the PCR reads, giving one row per CDR3 protein. This sample carries under 400,000 distinct CDR3 sequences, roughly 21% of them seen once, and the ten largest clones take about a tenth. This specimen consisted of PBMCs, mostly from graft donor cells, obtained 180 days after TCRalphabeta/CD19-depleted stem cell transplant. The receptors derive from a male patient aged 10-17 years who had a stem cell transplant for acute lymphoblastic leukemia, so the T cells may come from the graft donor.

The chain combines TRBV7-9 with TRBJ2-5, with D possibly being TRBD1 (6 bases). Per the germline V gene, CDR1 is SEHNR and CDR2 is FQNEAQ (reference sequence). The CDR3 is 16 amino acids. V was shortened by 0 bases and J by 4 bases, with 15 bases between the two germline ends. The CDR3 coding sequence is TGTGCCAGCAGCTTAGCCCCTACAGGGCCGGGAGAGACCCAGTACTTC. As protein: CASSLAPTGPGETQYF.

This clonotype was seen only a few times. The chain combines TRBV20-1 with TRBJ1-5; 11 bases line up with TRBD1. The CDR3 runs to 14 residues. J was trimmed by 6 bases and V by 5 bases; bases with no gene match: 6. Germline CDR1 and CDR2: DFQATT and SNEGSKA (reference sequence). CDR3 sequence: CSAVDRGLGQPQHF. The CDR3 nucleotides are TGCAGTGCTGTGGACAGGGGGCTCGGTCAGCCCCAGCATTTT.

This clonotype occurred a few times. The rearrangement links TRBV7-8 to TRBJ2-1; 14 bases are a match to TRBD2. Germline V gives CDR1 SGHVS, CDR2 FQNEAQ. Losses at the gene ends were 0 bases for V and 8 bases for J; bases not matched to a gene: 6. This CDR3 region has 17 residues. CDR3 sequence reads: CASSLAGLAGGGYEQFF. The CDR3 nucleotides are TGTGCCAGCAGCTTAGCCGGACTAGCGGGAGGCGGATATGAGCAGTTCTTC.

This clonotype has only a few counts. V is TRBV7-9 and J is TRBJ1-2; D is perhaps TRBD1 (5 bases). Deletions cut 4 bases from V and 8 bases from J, with 17 bases between. The germline gives CDR1 SEHNR, CDR2 FQNEAQ (reference sequence). The CDR3 contains 14 residues. The CDR3: CASSWDSNQRGYTF. The CDR3 bases are TGTGCCAGCAGCTGGGACTCAAACCAGAGGGGCTACACCTTC. Full variable domain (remainder filled in from reference TRBV7-9 and TRBJ1-2): DTGVSQNPRHKITKRGQNVTFRCDPISEHNRLYWYRQTLGQGPEFLTYFQNEAQLEKSRLLSDRFSAERPKGSFSTLEIQRTEQGDSAMYLCASSWDSNQRGYTFGSGTRLTVV.

This clonotype was seen a few times. This rearrangement joins TRBV3-1 to TRBJ2-2; D is possibly TRBD1 or TRBD2 (5 bases each). Germline V gives CDR1 LGHDT, CDR2 YNNKEL (reference sequence). The CDR3 runs to 13 residues. For the CDR3, the DNA is TGTGTCACCGGGACCAGATCCACCGGGGAGCTGTTTTTT. Translating it yields CVTGTRSTGELFF.

The chain is built from TRBV2 and TRBJ2-7; D not resolved. This CDR3 has 12 residues. Germline V CDR1 and CDR2: SNHLY, FYNNEI. V gave up 11 bases and J gave up 3 bases, with 14 bases separating them. CDR3 residues: CASTEEIYEQYF. As DNA, the CDR3 is TGTGCCTCAACCGAGGAGATCTACGAGCAGTACTTC.

The chain recombines TRBV27 with TRBJ2-7; D may be TRBD1 (6 bases). Germline loops: CDR1 MNHEY, CDR2 SMNVEV (reference sequence). CDR3 length: 12 residues. Trimming took off 10 bases at V and 1 base at J, with 11 bases between the two ends. The CDR3 loop is CATSDRSYEQYF. The CDR3 bases are TGTGCCACTTCTGACAGGTCCTACGAGCAGTACTTC.

The table lists this clonotype with a few counts. V is TRBV18 and J is TRBJ2-2; D remains ambiguous. Germline assignment: CDR1 KGHSH and CDR2 LQKENI. The CDR3 extends over 15 amino acids. V was shortened by 6 bases and J by 0 bases, with 11 bases between the two germline ends. CDR3 sequence (DNA): TGTGCCAGCTCCGTCCCACAGTCGAACACCGGGGAGCTGTTTTTT. Translation gives CASSVPQSNTGELFF.

J is TRBJ2-7 and V is TRBV6-1; 7 bases are shared with TRBD2. J was trimmed by 4 bases and V by 7 bases; bases with no gene match: 7. The CDR3 extends over 13 amino acids. Germline CDR1 reads MNHNS; CDR2 reads SASEGT. The CDR3: CASIGGSHYEQYF. CDR3 nucleotides: TGTGCCAGCATAGGCGGGAGTCATTACGAGCAGTACTTC.

This clonotype was counted a few times. The chain is built from TRBV27 and TRBJ2-7; D unclear. The V end lost 7 bases, the J end lost 7 bases, and 17 bases lay between the germline ends. Germline V lookup: CDR1 MNHEY, CDR2 SMNVEV (reference sequence). This CDR3 contains 13 residues. The CDR3 here is CASNVGRGGEQYF. In DNA, the CDR3 is TGTGCCAGCAATGTAGGGCGTGGTGGTGAGCAGTACTTC.

This clonotype turned up a few times. The rearrangement joins TRBV20-1 to TRBJ2-3; D unresolved. CDR1 and CDR2 (germline): DFQATT, SNEGSKA (reference sequence). V was pared by 7 bases and J by 2 bases, with 13 bases between. The CDR3 has 13 amino acids. The CDR3 DNA reads TGCAGTGTAAGGGCGCGGCTCACAGATACGCAGTATTTT. As protein: CSVRARLTDTQYF.

This clonotype was detected many times. The V gene is TRBV7-2, the J gene TRBJ2-3, with 10 bases aligning to TRBD2. This CDR3 has 16 residues. The germline CDR1 and CDR2 sequences are SGHTA and FQGNSA. V shed 5 bases, J shed 3 bases, and the junction held 8 bases outside the gene matches. The CDR3 region has the DNA TGTGCCAGCAGCGCCCAGCCAGCGGGAGGGACAGATACGCAGTATTTT. It codes for CASSAQPAGGTDTQYF.

V usage is TRBV10-1 and J usage is TRBJ2-1; 7 bases line up with TRBD1. The CDR3 has 14 amino acids. Germline CDR1 reads WNHNN; CDR2 reads SYGVQD (reference sequence). V lost 5 bases to trimming and J lost 9 bases; unmatched junction nucleotides: 10. The CDR3 loop reads CASSYRGAGGEQFF. CDR3 coding DNA: TGCGCCAGCAGTTACAGGGGCGCGGGTGGTGAGCAGTTCTTC.

The sample holds a few counts of this clonotype. This chain uses TRBV20-1 with TRBJ1-1, with no clear D. Looked up from germline, CDR1 is DFQATT and CDR2 is SNEGSKA (reference sequence). The V end lost 6 bases, the J end lost 0 bases, and 11 bases lay between the germline ends. The CDR3 is made up of 13 amino acids. The CDR3 reads CSAALIVNTEAFF. The CDR3 nucleotides read TGCAGTGCAGCCCTCATAGTGAACACTGAAGCTTTCTTT.